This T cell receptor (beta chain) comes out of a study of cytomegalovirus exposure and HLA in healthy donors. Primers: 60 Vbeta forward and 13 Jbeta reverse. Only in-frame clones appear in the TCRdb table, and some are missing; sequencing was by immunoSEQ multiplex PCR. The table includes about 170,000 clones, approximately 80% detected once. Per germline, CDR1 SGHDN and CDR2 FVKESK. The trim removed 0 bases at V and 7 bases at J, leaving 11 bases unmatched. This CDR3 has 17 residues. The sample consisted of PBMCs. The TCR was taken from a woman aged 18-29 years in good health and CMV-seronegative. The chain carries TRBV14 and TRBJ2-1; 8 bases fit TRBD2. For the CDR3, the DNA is TGTGCCAGCAGCCAAGACCCTATAGGGACTAGAGCAAATGAGCAGTTCTTC. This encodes CASSQDPIGTRANEQFF.